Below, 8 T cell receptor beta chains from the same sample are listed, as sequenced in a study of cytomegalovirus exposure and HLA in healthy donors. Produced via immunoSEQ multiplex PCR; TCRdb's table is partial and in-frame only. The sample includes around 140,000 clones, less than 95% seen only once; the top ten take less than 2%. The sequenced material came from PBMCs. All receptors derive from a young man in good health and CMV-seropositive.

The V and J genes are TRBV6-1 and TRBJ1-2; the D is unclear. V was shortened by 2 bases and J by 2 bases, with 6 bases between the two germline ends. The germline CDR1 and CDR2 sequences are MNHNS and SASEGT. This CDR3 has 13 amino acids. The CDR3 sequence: CASSESTNYGYTF. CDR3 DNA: TGTGCCAGCAGTGAATCGACAAACTATGGCTACACCTTC.

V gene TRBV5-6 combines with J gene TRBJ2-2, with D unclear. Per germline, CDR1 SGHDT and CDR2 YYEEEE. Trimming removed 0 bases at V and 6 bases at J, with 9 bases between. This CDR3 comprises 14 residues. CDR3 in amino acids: CASSLAPLSGELFF. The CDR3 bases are TGTGCCAGCAGCTTGGCCCCCCTATCCGGGGAGCTGTTTTTT.

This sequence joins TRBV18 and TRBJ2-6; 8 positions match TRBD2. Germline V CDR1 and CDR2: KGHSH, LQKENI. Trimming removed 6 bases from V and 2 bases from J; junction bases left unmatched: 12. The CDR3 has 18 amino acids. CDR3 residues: CASSLIRSGSPGANVLTF. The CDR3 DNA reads TGTGCCAGCTCCCTTATTCGGAGCGGGAGTCCTGGGGCCAACGTCCTGACTTTC.

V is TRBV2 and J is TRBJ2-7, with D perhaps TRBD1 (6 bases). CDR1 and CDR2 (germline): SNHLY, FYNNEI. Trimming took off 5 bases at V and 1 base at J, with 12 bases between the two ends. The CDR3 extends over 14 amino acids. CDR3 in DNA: TGTGCCAGCAGTACAGGGTCCCTTTCCTACGAGCAGTACTTC. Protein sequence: CASSTGSLSYEQYF.

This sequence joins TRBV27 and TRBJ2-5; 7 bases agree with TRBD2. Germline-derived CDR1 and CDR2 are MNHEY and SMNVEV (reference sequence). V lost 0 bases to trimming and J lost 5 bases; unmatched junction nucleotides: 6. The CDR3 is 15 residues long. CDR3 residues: CASSLSTREPETQYF. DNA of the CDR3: TGTGCCAGCAGTTTATCGACGCGGGAGCCCGAGACCCAGTACTTC.

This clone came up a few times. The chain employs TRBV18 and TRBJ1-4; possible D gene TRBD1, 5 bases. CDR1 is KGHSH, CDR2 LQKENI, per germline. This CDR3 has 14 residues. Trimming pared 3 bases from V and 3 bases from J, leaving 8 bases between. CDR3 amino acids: CASSPQTANEKLFF. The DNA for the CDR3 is TGTGCCAGCTCACCTCAGACAGCTAATGAAAAACTGTTTTTT.

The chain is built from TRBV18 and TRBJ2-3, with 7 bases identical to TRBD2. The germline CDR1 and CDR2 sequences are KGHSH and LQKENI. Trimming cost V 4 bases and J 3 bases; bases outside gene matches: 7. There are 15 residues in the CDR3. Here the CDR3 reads CASSQSRERTDTQYF. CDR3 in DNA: TGTGCCAGCTCACAGTCGCGGGAGAGGACAGATACGCAGTATTTT.

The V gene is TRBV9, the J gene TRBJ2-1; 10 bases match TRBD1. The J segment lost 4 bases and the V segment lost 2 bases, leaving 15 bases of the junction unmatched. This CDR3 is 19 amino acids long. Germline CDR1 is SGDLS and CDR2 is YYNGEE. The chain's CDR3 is CASSVGTGATPFLYNEQFF. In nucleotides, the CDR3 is TGTGCCAGCAGCGTCGGGACAGGGGCCACCCCGTTCCTTTACAATGAGCAGTTCTTC.